This TCR beta chain derives from a study of blood T cells in healthy people across ages. Through a sample-barcoded 5' primer and a J-beta primer mix, a second PCR was run for roughly 6 to 11 cycles. Each CDR3 protein is one row after TCRdb ran MiXCR on the 5' RACE reads. This table has 700,000 or so distinct CDR3 sequences, over 20% appearing once. J was trimmed by 5 bases and V by 2 bases; bases with no gene match: 7. Germline CDR1 is MGHRA and CDR2 is YSYEKL. The CDR3 sequence is 16 residues long. The clonotype comes from an older man in good health. The rearrangement joins TRBV4-1 to TRBJ1-4, with 8 positions matching TRBD1. What was sequenced was blood. The CDR3 reads CASSQPTRTGNEKLFF. The CDR3, as DNA: TGCGCCAGCAGCCAACCCACCCGGACAGGGAATGAAAAACTGTTTTTT.